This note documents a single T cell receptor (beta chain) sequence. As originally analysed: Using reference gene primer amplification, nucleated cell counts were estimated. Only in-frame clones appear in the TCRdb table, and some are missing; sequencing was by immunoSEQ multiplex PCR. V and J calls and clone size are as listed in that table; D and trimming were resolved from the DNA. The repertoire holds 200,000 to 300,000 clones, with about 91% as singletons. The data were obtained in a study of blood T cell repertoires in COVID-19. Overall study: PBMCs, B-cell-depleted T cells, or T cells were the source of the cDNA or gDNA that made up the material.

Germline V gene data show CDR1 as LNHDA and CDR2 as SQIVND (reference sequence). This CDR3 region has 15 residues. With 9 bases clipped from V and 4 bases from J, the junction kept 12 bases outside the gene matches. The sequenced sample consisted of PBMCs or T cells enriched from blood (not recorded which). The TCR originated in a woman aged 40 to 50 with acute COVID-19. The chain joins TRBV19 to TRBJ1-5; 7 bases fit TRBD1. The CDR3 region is CASRPPGGSNQPQHF. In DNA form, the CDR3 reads TGTGCCAGCCGACCCCCAGGGGGGAGTAATCAGCCCCAGCATTTT.